This T cell receptor beta chain was recorded in a study of cytomegalovirus exposure and HLA in healthy donors. In the PCR, 60 Vbeta and 13 Jbeta primers were used. Measured with immunoSEQ multiplex PCR; TCRdb has only the in-frame clones, and not every one. This repertoire includes fewer than 70,000 clones. Sequencing was performed on PBMCs. The receptor was isolated from a woman between 18 and 30 years old in good health and CMV-seronegative.

CDR3 sequence: CASSRFNGFHVEQFF. DNA for the CDR3: TGCGCCAGCAGCCGTTTTAACGGTTTCCACGTTGAGCAGTTCTTC. V is TRBV4-1 and J is TRBJ2-1; D is ambiguous. The CDR3 extends over 15 amino acids. V lost 4 bases and J lost 9, with 19 bases in between. Germline CDR1 reads MGHRA; CDR2 reads YSYEKL.